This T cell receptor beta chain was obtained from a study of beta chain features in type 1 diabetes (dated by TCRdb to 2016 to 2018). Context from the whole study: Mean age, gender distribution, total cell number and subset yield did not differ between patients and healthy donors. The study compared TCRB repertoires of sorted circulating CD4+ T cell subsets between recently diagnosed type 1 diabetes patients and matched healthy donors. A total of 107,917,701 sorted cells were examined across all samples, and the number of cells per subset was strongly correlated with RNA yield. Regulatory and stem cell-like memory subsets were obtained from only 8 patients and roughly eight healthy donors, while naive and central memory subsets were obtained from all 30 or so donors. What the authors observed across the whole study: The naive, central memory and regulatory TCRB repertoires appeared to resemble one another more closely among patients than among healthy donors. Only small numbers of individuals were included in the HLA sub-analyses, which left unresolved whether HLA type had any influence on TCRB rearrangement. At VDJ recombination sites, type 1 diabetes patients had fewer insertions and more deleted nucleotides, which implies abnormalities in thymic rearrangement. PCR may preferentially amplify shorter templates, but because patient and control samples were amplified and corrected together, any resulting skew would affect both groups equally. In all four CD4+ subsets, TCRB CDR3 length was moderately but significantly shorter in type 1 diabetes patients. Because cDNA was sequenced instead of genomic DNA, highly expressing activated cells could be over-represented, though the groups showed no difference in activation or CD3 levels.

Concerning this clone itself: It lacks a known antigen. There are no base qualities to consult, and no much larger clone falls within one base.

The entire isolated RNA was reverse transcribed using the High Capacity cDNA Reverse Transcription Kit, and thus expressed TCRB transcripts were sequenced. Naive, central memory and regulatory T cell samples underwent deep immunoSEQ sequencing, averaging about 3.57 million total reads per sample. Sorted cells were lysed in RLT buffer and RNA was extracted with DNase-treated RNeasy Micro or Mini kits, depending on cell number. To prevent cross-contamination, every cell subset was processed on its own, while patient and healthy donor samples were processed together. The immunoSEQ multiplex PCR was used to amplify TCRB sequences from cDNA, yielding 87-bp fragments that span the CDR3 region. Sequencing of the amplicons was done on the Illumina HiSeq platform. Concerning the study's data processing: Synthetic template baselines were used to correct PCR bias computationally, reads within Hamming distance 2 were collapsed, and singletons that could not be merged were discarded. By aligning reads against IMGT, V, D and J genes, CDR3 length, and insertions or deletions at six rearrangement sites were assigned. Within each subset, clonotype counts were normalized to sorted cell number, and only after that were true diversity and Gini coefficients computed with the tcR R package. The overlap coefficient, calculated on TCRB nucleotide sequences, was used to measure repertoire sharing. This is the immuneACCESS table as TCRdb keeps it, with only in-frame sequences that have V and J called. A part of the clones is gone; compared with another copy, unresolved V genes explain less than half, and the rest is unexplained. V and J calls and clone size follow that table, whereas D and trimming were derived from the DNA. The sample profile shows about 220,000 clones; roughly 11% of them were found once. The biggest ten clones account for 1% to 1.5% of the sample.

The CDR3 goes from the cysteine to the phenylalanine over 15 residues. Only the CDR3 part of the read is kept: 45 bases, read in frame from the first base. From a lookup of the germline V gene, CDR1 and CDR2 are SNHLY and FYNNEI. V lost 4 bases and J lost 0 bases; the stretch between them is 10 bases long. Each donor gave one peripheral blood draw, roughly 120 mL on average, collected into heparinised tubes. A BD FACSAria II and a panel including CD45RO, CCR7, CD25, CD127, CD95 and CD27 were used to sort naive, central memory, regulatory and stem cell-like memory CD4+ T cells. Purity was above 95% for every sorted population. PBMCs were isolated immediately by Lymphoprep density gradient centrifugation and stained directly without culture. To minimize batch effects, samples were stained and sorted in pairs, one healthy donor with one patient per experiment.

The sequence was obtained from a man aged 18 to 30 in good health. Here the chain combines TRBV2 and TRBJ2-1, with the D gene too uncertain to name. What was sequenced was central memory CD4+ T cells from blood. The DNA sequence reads TGTGCCAGCAGTGTCTCCACGAGCTCCTACAATGAGCAGTTCTTC. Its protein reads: CASSVSTSSYNEQFF.